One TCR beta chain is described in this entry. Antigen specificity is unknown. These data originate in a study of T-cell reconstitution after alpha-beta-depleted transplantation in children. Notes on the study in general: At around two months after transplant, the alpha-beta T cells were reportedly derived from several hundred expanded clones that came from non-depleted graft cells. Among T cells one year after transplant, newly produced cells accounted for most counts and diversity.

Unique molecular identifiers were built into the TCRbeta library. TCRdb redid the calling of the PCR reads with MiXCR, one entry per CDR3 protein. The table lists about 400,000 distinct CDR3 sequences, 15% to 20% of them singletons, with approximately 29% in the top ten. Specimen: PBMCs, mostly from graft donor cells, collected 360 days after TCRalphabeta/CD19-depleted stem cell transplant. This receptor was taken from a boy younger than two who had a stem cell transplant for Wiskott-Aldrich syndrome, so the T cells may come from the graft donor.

CDR3 DNA: TGTGCCAGCAGCTCCTACAGGGGGCGACCCTCCTCTGGGGCCAACGTCCTGACTTTC. It yields the protein CASSSYRGRPSSGANVLTF. The chain uses TRBV5-6 and TRBJ2-6; 9 bases line up with TRBD1. CDR1 is SGHDT, CDR2 YYEEEE, per germline. The CDR3 is 19 residues long. V lost 3 bases to trimming and J lost 0 bases; unmatched junction nucleotides: 10.